A single sample gave rise to the 26 T cell receptor beta chains below, sequenced in a study of beta chain features in type 1 diabetes. Study-level points and caveats: Type 1 diabetes patients had TCRB CDR3s that were shorter (moderately but significantly so) in all four CD4+ subsets.

These receptors have no known antigen. All of the isolated RNA was reverse transcribed, so expressed TCRB transcripts were sequenced. TCRdb's copy holds only in-frame clones and misses some; the assay was immunoSEQ multiplex PCR. Of more than 120,000 clones in the sample, around an eighth were seen once. The sample consisted of central memory CD4+ T cells from blood. The source of these receptors is a man aged 18-30 years with type 1 diabetes.

This clone has just a few counts. J is TRBJ2-2 and V is TRBV2; D may be TRBD1 (5 bases). With 4 bases removed from V and 9 bases from J, the gap between germline ends came to 12 bases. The germline gives CDR1 SNHLY, CDR2 FYNNEI. This CDR3 region has 13 residues. The CDR3 nucleotides read TGTGCCAGCAGTGTTGACGGACAAAGGGAGCTGTTTTTT. This encodes CASSVDGQRELFF.

A remark on this clone: This CDR3 is also generated by other DNA sequences in the sample. The chain joins TRBV7-9 to TRBJ2-1; D assignment may be TRBD1 or TRBD2 (5 bases each). In germline, CDR1 is SEHNR, CDR2 FQNEAQ (reference sequence). V was cut by 5 bases and J by 0 bases, with 11 bases left in between. CDR3 size: 15 residues. The CDR3 DNA reads as TGTGCCAGCAGCCCTCGGGGCAGCTCCTACAATGAGCAGTTCTTC. This encodes CASSPRGSSYNEQFF.

The V call is TRBV7-9, the J call TRBJ2-2; 7 bases align to TRBD2. The V gene end was trimmed by 10 bases and the J gene end by 0 bases; junction bases not matched to a gene: 5. Germline CDR1 and CDR2: SEHNR and FQNEAQ (reference sequence). This CDR3 contains 14 residues. The CDR3 protein is CAITRGANTGELFF. The CDR3 DNA reads TGTGCCATCACTCGGGGGGCGAACACCGGGGAGCTGTTTTTT. Combining the CDR3 with reference TRBV7-9 and TRBJ2-2 gives the whole variable domain DTGVSQNPRHKITKRGQNVTFRCDPISEHNRLYWYRQTLGQGPEFLTYFQNEAQLEKSRLLSDRFSAERPKGSFSTLEIQRTEQGDSAMYLCAITRGANTGELFFGEGSRLTVL.

The V and J genes are TRBV4-2 and TRBJ2-7, with D possibly being TRBD1 (5 bases). Germline V CDR1 and CDR2: LGHNA, YNFKEQ. The CDR3 totals 15 residues. V lost 0 bases, J lost 1 base, and 10 bases lay in between. Here the CDR3 DNA reads TGTGCCAGCAGCCAAGAAAACAGGCCTTCCTACGAGCAGTACTTC. Its protein is CASSQENRPSYEQYF.

This clone was picked up a small number of times. The rearrangement links TRBV11-2 to TRBJ1-1, with 7 positions matching TRBD1. The CDR3 runs 13 residues. V was clipped by 5 bases and J by 3 bases; unmatched bases: 3. In germline, CDR1 is SGHAT, CDR2 FQNNGV. CDR3 in DNA: TGTGCCAGCAGCCGACAGGGCGACACTGAAGCTTTCTTT. This translates into CASSRQGDTEAFF.

This clone was observed a few times. The chain joins TRBV7-9 to TRBJ2-1, with D maybe TRBD1 (5 bases). The V end lost 1 base, the J end lost 7 bases, and 17 bases lay between the germline ends. Germline V CDR1 and CDR2: SEHNR, FQNEAQ (reference sequence). This CDR3 comprises 16 residues. The CDR3 protein is CASSLGGTGYWNEQFF. CDR3 nucleotides: TGTGCCAGCAGCTTAGGGGGTACAGGATATTGGAATGAGCAGTTCTTC. Full variable domain (remainder filled in from reference TRBV7-9 and TRBJ2-1): DTGVSQNPRHKITKRGQNVTFRCDPISEHNRLYWYRQTLGQGPEFLTYFQNEAQLEKSRLLSDRFSAERPKGSFSTLEIQRTEQGDSAMYLCASSLGGTGYWNEQFFGPGTRLTVL.

J is TRBJ2-2 and V is TRBV15; maybe TRBD2 (5 bases). The CDR3 loop spans 13 amino acids. The germline V and J ends were trimmed by 9 bases and 4 bases, with 12 bases remaining between them. Germline CDR1 and CDR2: LNHNV and YYDKDF (reference sequence). CDR3 bases: TGTGCCACGCGTGGTGGGAGCACCGGGGAGCTGTTTTTT. As protein: CATRGGSTGELFF.

This clone occurred a few times. This chain links TRBV4-1 with TRBJ1-2, with no clear D. Trimming pared 6 bases from V and 5 bases from J, leaving 13 bases between. This CDR3 has 13 amino acids. The V gene's germline CDR1 is MGHRA and CDR2 YSYEKL. The CDR3 loop is CASRDQQTYGYTF. CDR3 in DNA: TGCGCCAGCAGGGATCAACAGACATATGGCTACACCTTC.

This chain connects TRBV6-1 to TRBJ1-5, with a possible D match to TRBD1 (6 bases). CDR1 is MNHNS and CDR2 is SASEGT in the germline V gene. There are 15 residues in the CDR3. V was shortened by 2 bases and J by 4 bases, with 12 bases between the two germline ends. The CDR3 loop is CASSERGGPNQPQHF. CDR3 in DNA: TGTGCCAGCAGTGAACGGGGGGGCCCAAATCAGCCCCAGCATTTT.

The gene calls are TRBV7-6 and TRBJ1-4, with D uncertain. This CDR3 contains 15 residues. Trimming removed 5 bases from V and 7 bases from J, with 17 bases in between. CDR1 and CDR2 (germline): SGHVS, FNYEAQ. The CDR3 here is CASSPAHTSGEKLFF. The CDR3 region has the DNA TGTGCCAGCAGCCCCGCCCACACGTCGGGTGAAAAACTGTTTTTT.

This clone was detected ten times or more. Within the sample, other DNA sequences also encode this same CDR3. The CDR3 nucleotides read TGTGCCAGCAGTTTCGAGCGTCAAGAGACCCAGTACTTC. As protein: CASSFERQETQYF. J is TRBJ2-5 and V is TRBV28; D unresolved. Germline assignment: CDR1 MDHEN and CDR2 SYDVKM. The CDR3 is made up of 13 amino acids. The V gene lost 3 bases and the J gene lost 2 bases, with 7 bases spanning the gap.

The chain recombines TRBV1 with TRBJ2-1; no check of the table's D call, TRBD1, against the DNA was made. TRBV1 is flagged as a pseudogene. The CDR3 is 15 amino acids. The CDR3 DNA follows: TGCACCAGCAGAAACAGGGTTTGGGAAAACAATGAGCAGTTCTTC. Translating it yields CTSRNRVWENNEQFF.

The V gene is TRBV7-2, the J gene TRBJ1-1, with D possibly being TRBD1 (5 bases). The ends were cut back, 3 bases at V and 7 bases at J, with 9 bases in the middle. Germline values: CDR1 SGHTA, CDR2 FQGNSA. This CDR3 has 12 residues. This CDR3 is CASSFDSSEAFF. The CDR3 bases are TGTGCCAGCAGCTTTGACAGTAGTGAAGCTTTCTTT.

This clone was counted only a few times. CDR3: CASSLGGSDGGYTF. CDR3 nucleotides: TGTGCCAGCAGCTTAGGCGGCTCCGATGGGGGCTACACCTTC. The V call is TRBV7-9, the J call TRBJ1-2; no reliable D call. Trimming removed 1 base from V and 8 bases from J, with 14 bases in between. Germline V gives CDR1 SEHNR, CDR2 FQNEAQ (reference sequence). CDR3 length: 14 amino acids.

Remarks on this clone: Other DNA variants within this sample encode the same CDR3. The chain recombines TRBV30 with TRBJ1-5, with D perhaps matching TRBD1 (6 bases). The CDR3 consists of 13 residues. Trimming pared 0 bases from V and 7 bases from J, leaving 10 bases between. CDR1 and CDR2 from the germline V gene are GTSNPN and SVGIG (reference sequence). CDR3 sequence reads: CAWSVAGAQPQHF. CDR3 in DNA: TGTGCCTGGAGTGTGGCAGGGGCCCAGCCCCAGCATTTT. Combining the CDR3 with reference TRBV30 and TRBJ1-5 gives the whole variable domain SQTIHQWPATLVQPVGSPLSLECTVEGTSNPNLYWYRQAAGRGLQLLFYSVGIGQISSEVPQNLSASRPQDRQFILSSKKLLLSDSGFYLCAWSVAGAQPQHFGDGTRLSIL.

The genes are TRBV29-1 and TRBJ1-1; D remains ambiguous. The CDR3 extends over 12 amino acids. The V end was cut by 3 bases, the J end by 7 bases, with 12 bases between. Germline V CDR1 and CDR2: SQVTM, ANQGSEA. Here the CDR3 reads CSVDRNVGEAFF. As DNA, the CDR3 is TGCAGCGTTGACAGAAATGTGGGTGAAGCTTTCTTT.

This clone turned up a few times. The chain joins TRBV18 to TRBJ2-7; 9 bases map to TRBD1. Germline V gene sequence: CDR1 KGHSH, CDR2 LQKENI. The ends lost 4 bases at V and 3 bases at J; junction bases unmatched: 1. CDR3 length equals 13 residues. The CDR3 sequence is CASSQGQGYEQYF. The CDR3 nucleotides are TGTGCCAGCTCACAGGGACAGGGCTACGAGCAGTACTTC.

This chain uses TRBV15 with TRBJ2-1, with 7 nucleotides matching TRBD2. This CDR3 region has 17 residues. From germline, CDR1 is LNHNV and CDR2 YYDKDF (reference sequence). Trimming at V came to 2 bases and at J to 2 bases, leaving 9 bases not matched to a gene. The CDR3 loop reads CATSRKKRGLTYNEQFF. CDR3 DNA: TGTGCCACCAGCAGAAAGAAGCGGGGCCTCACCTACAATGAGCAGTTCTTC. Full variable domain (outside the CDR3, taken from reference TRBV15 and TRBJ2-1): DAMVIQNPRYQVTQFGKPVTLSCSQTLNHNVMYWYQQKSSQAPKLLFHYYDKDFNNEADTPDNFQSRRPNTSFCFLDIRSPGLGDTAMYLCATSRKKRGLTYNEQFFGPGTRLTVL.

The chain links TRBV7-9 to TRBJ2-5; maybe TRBD2 (5 bases). The CDR3 totals 16 residues. The germline V gene encodes CDR1 SEHNR and CDR2 FQNEAQ (reference sequence). Trimming shortened V by 0 bases and J by 0 bases, and 11 bases separated the two germline ends. For the CDR3, the DNA is TGTGCCAGCAGCTTAGCACCGGGGTCAGACCAAGAGACCCAGTACTTC. Protein product: CASSLAPGSDQETQYF.

This clone was detected ten times or more. The chain combines TRBV7-2 with TRBJ2-6; TRBD1 agrees at 7 bases. Germline assignment: CDR1 SGHTA and CDR2 FQGNSA. V lost 1 base, J lost 0 bases, and 3 bases stayed unmatched. The CDR3 loop spans 17 amino acids. The CDR3 is CASSLGTGFSGANVLTF. CDR3 DNA sequence: TGTGCCAGCAGCTTAGGGACAGGCTTCTCTGGGGCCAACGTCCTGACTTTC.

The table lists this clone with many counts. The rearrangement uses TRBV7-2 and TRBJ2-7, with TRBD2 matching over 9 bases. The germline CDR1 and CDR2 sequences are SGHTA and FQGNSA. This CDR3 comprises 15 residues. Trimming removed 5 bases from V and 5 bases from J; junction bases left unmatched: 10. This CDR3 is CASSLQRGAGHEQYF. Written as DNA, the CDR3 is TGTGCCAGCAGCCTCCAGCGGGGGGCGGGCCACGAGCAGTACTTC.

This clone was detected many times. V is TRBV2 and J is TRBJ1-1; D uncertain. There are 12 residues in the CDR3. From germline, CDR1 is SNHLY and CDR2 FYNNEI. V gave up 11 bases and J gave up 0 bases, with 10 bases separating them. The CDR3 nucleotides read TGTGCCTCCAGCCAGATGAACACTGAAGCTTTCTTT. As protein: CASSQMNTEAFF.

At least ten counts were recorded for this clone. This chain links TRBV2 with TRBJ2-1; unclear D gene. The CDR3 extends over 15 amino acids. The V end lost 7 bases, the J end lost 9 bases, and 22 bases lay between the germline ends. Germline-derived CDR1 and CDR2 are SNHLY and FYNNEI. The CDR3 here is CASTPVADQYFEQFF. The DNA for the CDR3 is TGTGCCAGCACCCCCGTGGCAGATCAATACTTTGAGCAGTTCTTC.

The chain couples TRBV29-1 to TRBJ1-2, with a possible D match to TRBD1 (6 bases). Germline V CDR1 and CDR2: SQVTM, ANQGSEA. The CDR3 contains 13 residues. V was cut by 3 bases and J by 4 bases, with 12 bases left in between. CDR3 DNA sequence: TGCAGCGTTGAGTGGGGGCGATCCTATGGCTACACCTTC. Its translation: CSVEWGRSYGYTF.

This clone was found a few times. The chain couples TRBV6-5 to TRBJ1-2; unclear D gene. Germline V gene lookup returns CDR1 MNHEY and CDR2 SVGAGI. This CDR3 is built from 13 residues. Trimming shortened V by 6 bases and J by 4 bases, and 12 bases separated the two germline ends. The CDR3 loop reads CASRNLQGYGYTF. The CDR3 nucleotides are TGTGCCAGCAGGAATCTACAAGGCTATGGCTACACCTTC.

This chain uses TRBV29-1 with TRBJ1-5; 8 nucleotides agree with TRBD1. V dropped 5 bases and J dropped 7; count of bases not matched to a gene: 7. Germline V gene lookup returns CDR1 SQVTM and CDR2 ANQGSEA. The CDR3 is 13 amino acids. The CDR3 nucleotides are TGCAGCGTTATTCAGGGGGCAGGCCAGCCCCAGCATTTT. Its protein is CSVIQGAGQPQHF.